The subject of this entry is one T cell receptor beta chain. As yet, its antigen is unknown. This record comes from a study of OX40 agonist ivuxolimab in advanced cancers. Germline loops: CDR1 KGHSH, CDR2 LQKENI. V gave up 2 bases and J gave up 8 bases, with 9 bases separating them. The CDR3 contains 13 residues. Study-wide results and limits: The average count of expanded clones was higher among CD8+ T cells than among CD4+.

Using immunoSEQ multiplex PCR, the repertoire was profiled, and TCRdb retains in-frame clones only, with some absent. The data hold approximately 68,000 clones, with around 87% observed a single time. Sequenced here: CD4+ or CD8+ T cells sorted from blood, sampled in a trial of the OX40 agonist ivuxolimab. This chain uses TRBV18 with TRBJ2-2; D possibly corresponds to TRBD2 (5 bases). This sequence originates from an adult with an advanced solid tumor such as melanoma, head and neck, liver or kidney cancer. The chain's CDR3 is CASSPATRGELFF. DNA of the CDR3: TGTGCCAGCTCACCAGCTACTAGGGGGGAGCTGTTTTTT.